This T cell receptor (beta chain) was profiled in a study of monozygotic twins with inflammatory bowel disease (dated by TCRdb to the late 2010s). Looking at the study overall: In total, 28 monozygotic twin pairs made up the full study: 19 Danish pairs, all IBD-discordant, plus nine German pairs, of which four were IBD-concordant and five were IBD-discordant. The search for disease-associated traits relied mainly on comparing, within discordant pairs, IBD patients with their genetically identical healthy co-twins. Each individual had, on average, about 151 000 unique TCRalpha sequences and 181 000 unique TCRbeta sequences available for analysis.

General study outcomes and caveats: Different T cell subtypes could not be distinguished in the analysis. Repertoire similarity did not differ between concordant and discordant twins, which could be due to limited statistical power. Because patients received different immunosuppressive treatments, the repertoires may have picked up extra background noise and variability between individuals. IBD patients shared fewer clonotypes with other individuals than healthy twins did, most markedly in patients showing signs of disease activity. No single strong signal or clonotype linked to IBD turned up in the results, so the idea that one exists was not supported. Measured by the inverse Simpson index, TCRbeta repertoire diversity was lower in IBD patients than in their healthy co-twins.

Library creation used 5' RACE. Preparation of each TCR library used approximately 3,700 ng of total RNA. For each sample, cDNA synthesis was carried out in eight separate reactions using SMARTScribe reverse transcriptase. During cDNA synthesis, template switching was used to introduce unique molecular identifiers that contained a 6-nucleotide sample barcode. Two nested PCRs of about 16 and 10 cycles amplified the TCRalpha and TCRbeta cDNA, and bead purification followed each PCR. Before amplification, cDNA was treated with uracil DNA-glycosylase and purified using the QIAquick PCR purification kit. In the second PCR, Illumina TruSeq-compatible adapters and sample-specific barcodes were added. Library quality and concentration were checked on TapeStation and Qubit, and libraries were pooled at around 5.3 ng each. Pooled libraries were sequenced on an Illumina HiSeq2500 single-index Rapid Run with 2 x 100 bp reads and custom sequencing primers. In the source study's methods: UMI-based consensus assembly with MiGEC version 1.2.6 was used to correct PCR and sequencing errors. MiXCR version 2.1.1 was used to carry out V(D)J alignment, clonotype assembly and CDR3 extraction. Gene usage, clonotype sharing and MAIT/NKT TCR abundance were normalised by analysing the top 1000, 10 000 and 20 000 clonotypes per sample. After downsampling to 27 000 UMIs, diversity was calculated as the inverse Simpson index using the vegan R package. Paired Mann-Whitney U tests were applied to discordant twin pairs, with Benjamini-Hochberg correction for multiple testing. TCRdb reprocessed the reads and assigns one entry to each CDR3 protein sequence, leaving out DNA. In this record, the V and J calls reflect TCRdb's handling and not the investigators' own analysis. The record for this sample contains 150,000 to 200,000 distinct CDR3 sequences. The ten top clones hold just under 7.5% of the sample.

A roughly 2.6 ml peripheral blood sample was drawn into PAXgene tubes per donor and stored at -80°C. Total RNA was isolated from whole blood with the PAXgene blood miRNA kit on an automated QIAcube, without T cell sorting. Deep TCRalpha and TCRbeta repertoire profiling with unique molecular barcoding was performed on peripheral blood of monozygotic twin pairs concordant or discordant for inflammatory bowel disease. Smoking habits were recorded for all twin pairs, and each individual was classified as a current, former or never smoker. Taken from cysteine to phenylalanine, the CDR3 has 14 residues. No DNA sequence is on record. Turning to this clonotype: Its binding antigen is unknown.

This clonotype was sampled from a human donor with ulcerative colitis or Crohn's disease, or a healthy co-twin of an affected twin (not recorded which). Sequences were obtained from blood. The chain employs TRBV12-3 or TRBV12-4 and TRBJ1-1; absent DNA, TCRdb's TRBD1 call cannot be checked. CDR3 reads: CASSPHGGITEAFF.